Listed here are 29 T cell receptor beta chains from one sample, sequenced in a study of cytomegalovirus exposure and HLA in healthy donors (dated by TCRdb to the late 2010s). Library construction relied on the immunoSEQ multiplex PCR assay. For the multiplex PCR, a mixture combining 60 forward primers for TCR Vbeta segments and 13 reverse primers for TCR Jbeta segments was used. The immuneACCESS repertoire file appears here via TCRdb, limited to in-frame rearrangements. These files lack a portion of the clones; in checked studies, under half of the deficit traces to unresolved V genes, and the cause of the others is not known. This sample has 100,000 to 150,000 clones in its table, and more than 80% of those were observed once. Together, the top ten hold about 1.7% of the sample. Sequenced: PBMCs. All receptors come from a man aged 35 to 55 in good health and CMV-seronegative.

The chain carries TRBV30 and TRBJ1-3, with 10 positions matching TRBD1. V lost 4 bases to trimming and J lost 2 bases; unmatched junction nucleotides: 5. The germline CDR1 and CDR2 sequences are GTSNPN and SVGIG (reference sequence). The CDR3 runs to 15 residues. The CDR3: CAWMRDRGPGNTIYF. The CDR3 DNA sequence: TGTGCCTGGATGCGGGACAGGGGTCCTGGAAACACCATATATTTT. Full variable domain (rest looked up from reference TRBV30 and TRBJ1-3): SQTIHQWPATLVQPVGSPLSLECTVEGTSNPNLYWYRQAAGRGLQLLFYSVGIGQISSEVPQNLSASRPQDRQFILSSKKLLLSDSGFYLCAWMRDRGPGNTIYFGEGSWLTVV.

This chain links TRBV19 with TRBJ1-1, with D maybe TRBD1 (5 bases). CDR1 is LNHDA, CDR2 SQIVND, per germline (reference sequence). The CDR3 is 15 residues long. With 7 bases removed from V and 3 bases from J, the gap between germline ends came to 18 bases. CDR3 loop: CASTSSRGGYTEAFF. The CDR3 DNA reads TGTGCCAGTACCTCCTCGCGGGGGGGATACACTGAAGCTTTCTTT.

The chain joins TRBV5-4 to TRBJ2-3; D is possibly TRBD2 (5 bases). Deletions cut 0 bases from V and 2 bases from J, with 10 bases between. This CDR3 contains 15 residues. Germline CDR1 SGHNT, CDR2 YYREEE (reference sequence). CDR3 in amino acids: CASSLGVSDTDTQYF. The CDR3 DNA follows: TGTGCCAGCAGCTTGGGGGTTAGCGACACAGATACGCAGTATTTT.

This chain uses TRBV7-9 with TRBJ1-6; D is uncertain. The V gene lost 5 bases and the J gene lost 9 bases, with 11 bases spanning the gap. Per germline, CDR1 SEHNR and CDR2 FQNEAQ (reference sequence). There are 13 residues in the CDR3. In DNA form, the CDR3 reads TGTGCCAGCAGCGTCGAGAGCCGTTCACCCCTCCACTTT. It is translated as CASSVESRSPLHF.

This clone was picked up one time. Relative to the germline gene, one junction end is altered; a read error may explain this. This chain links TRBV7-9 with TRBJ2-6; 7 bases align to TRBD1. Germline V lookup: CDR1 SEHNR, CDR2 FQNEAQ (reference sequence). There are 15 residues in the CDR3. Written as DNA, the CDR3 is TGTGCCAGCAGCTTAGGGGGCACAGGGGCCAACGGCCTGACTTTC. As protein: CASSLGGTGANGLTF.

The V gene is TRBV30, the J gene TRBJ2-5, with TRBD1 as a possible D gene (6 bases). Per the germline V gene, CDR1 is GTSNPN and CDR2 is SVGIG (reference sequence). CDR3 size: 12 residues. The V end was cut by 4 bases, the J end by 5 bases, with 11 bases between. This chain's CDR3 is CAWTGVKETQYF. The CDR3 DNA sequence: TGTGCCTGGACAGGGGTAAAGGAGACCCAGTACTTC.

This clone was found a few times. J is TRBJ2-1 and V is TRBV6-5; D may be TRBD2 (5 bases). The CDR3 loop spans 13 amino acids. Germline CDR1 is MNHEY and CDR2 is SVGAGI. Trimming shortened V by 6 bases and J by 4 bases, and 10 bases separated the two germline ends. CDR3 coding DNA: TGTGCCAGCAGCCTATCGGGGTACAATGAGCAGTTCTTC. The encoded protein is CASSLSGYNEQFF.

V usage is TRBV27 and J usage is TRBJ1-2; weak D call: TRBD1 (6 bases). Between the trimmed V and J ends, which lost 0 bases and 2 bases, there was a span of 7 bases. Per germline, CDR1 MNHEY and CDR2 SMNVEV (reference sequence). The CDR3 is made up of 14 amino acids. CDR3 loop: CASSLSTGNYGYTF. In DNA form, the CDR3 reads TGTGCCAGCAGTTTATCCACAGGGAACTATGGCTACACCTTC.

V and J are TRBV7-2 and TRBJ2-4; TRBD1 might be the D (7 bases). Trimming stripped 8 bases from V and 6 bases from J, with 11 bases between. Germline lookup yields CDR1 SGHTA and CDR2 FQGNSA. The CDR3 covers 12 residues. The CDR3 coding sequence is TGTGCCAGCCAGGGGGGACCAAACATTCAGTACTTC. Protein sequence: CASQGGPNIQYF.

The V call is TRBV2, the J call TRBJ2-1, with 12 bases matching TRBD2. CDR3 length: 15 residues. The germline V gene encodes CDR1 SNHLY and CDR2 FYNNEI. V trimming: 6 bases; J trimming: 8 bases; junction bases outside the gene matches: 8. This CDR3 reads CASSETSGSSDEQFF. CDR3 DNA sequence: TGTGCCAGCAGCGAGACTAGCGGGAGTTCGGATGAGCAGTTCTTC.

In its sample, this clone was seen a few times. This chain links TRBV27 with TRBJ1-2; D gene ambiguous. This CDR3 contains 13 residues. The germline V gene has CDR1 MNHEY and CDR2 SMNVEV (reference sequence). The V end lost 6 bases, the J end lost 8 bases, and 16 bases lay between the germline ends. This chain's CDR3 is CASRGPGGFGYTF. The CDR3 nucleotides are TGTGCCAGCAGAGGCCCGGGAGGGTTCGGCTACACCTTC.

The V gene is TRBV2, the J gene TRBJ1-1; 8 bases are a match to TRBD1. Germline-derived CDR1 and CDR2 are SNHLY and FYNNEI. The V and J ends lost 8 bases and 0 bases, in that order; junction bases with no gene match: 8. The CDR3 spans 15 residues. CDR3 DNA sequence: TGTGCCAGCCGCCGAGACAGGGGCATGAACACTGAAGCTTTCTTT. It is translated as CASRRDRGMNTEAFF.

The chain carries TRBV18 and TRBJ2-7; 9 bases are a match to TRBD1. From germline, CDR1 is KGHSH and CDR2 LQKENI. The CDR3 runs 16 residues. V gave up 2 bases and J gave up 5 bases; unmatched junction bases: 10. CDR3 residues: CASSPRTGGFRDEQYF. CDR3 bases: TGTGCCAGCTCACCAAGAACAGGGGGCTTTAGGGACGAGCAGTACTTC.

This clone was observed a single time. This sequence joins TRBV7-9 and TRBJ2-5; 7 positions agree with TRBD1. This CDR3 contains 14 residues. V lost 3 bases, J lost 3 bases, and 4 bases stayed unmatched. Per the germline V gene, CDR1 is SEHNR and CDR2 is FQNEAQ (reference sequence). The CDR3 is CASSLRDREETQYF. CDR3 nucleotide sequence: TGTGCCAGCAGCTTGCGAGACAGGGAAGAGACCCAGTACTTC. The entire variable domain, with the rest obtained from reference TRBV7-9 and TRBJ2-5, is as follows: DTGVSQNPRHKITKRGQNVTFRCDPISEHNRLYWYRQTLGQGPEFLTYFQNEAQLEKSRLLSDRFSAERPKGSFSTLEIQRTEQGDSAMYLCASSLRDREETQYFGPGTRLLVL.

The chain links TRBV7-8 to TRBJ1-5; D not certain. V lost 7 bases to trimming and J lost 4 bases, with 20 bases between them. CDR3 length equals 16 residues. Germline V CDR1 and CDR2: SGHVS, FQNEAQ. CDR3 nucleotides: TGTGCCAGCAAGGGTAGTGGTATGAGAGGGAATCAGCCCCAGCATTTT. It translates to CASKGSGMRGNQPQHF.

Remarks on this clone: The same CDR3 can be traced to other DNA sequences in this sample. The J gene is TRBJ1-5, the V gene TRBV6-5, with 8 bases identical to TRBD1. Per germline, CDR1 MNHEY and CDR2 SVGAGI. J gave up 5 bases and V 2 bases, and 5 bases lay outside the gene matches. The CDR3 sequence is 15 residues long. In DNA form, the CDR3 reads TGTGCCAGCAGTTACACAACAGGGGGAGATCAGCCCCAGCATTTT. The encoded protein is CASSYTTGGDQPQHF.

The chain combines TRBV28 with TRBJ1-4; 8 bases line up with TRBD1. V shed 6 bases and J 2 bases; nucleotides not matched to a gene: 11. There are 17 residues in the CDR3. Germline V gene sequence: CDR1 MDHEN, CDR2 SYDVKM. The CDR3 protein is CASSSPTGGGTNEKLFF. In DNA form, the CDR3 reads TGTGCCAGCAGCTCCCCTACAGGGGGGGGGACTAATGAAAAACTGTTTTTT.

V and J are TRBV12-5 and TRBJ1-2; TRBD1 aligns across 8 bases. CDR3 length equals 17 residues. With V trimmed by 5 bases and J by 2 bases, 13 bases remained unmatched. Germline V gene sequence: CDR1 LGHNT, CDR2 FRNRAP. This CDR3 is CASGTPTPRTGNYGYTF. The CDR3 DNA reads as TGTGCTAGTGGTACTCCAACTCCAAGGACAGGGAACTATGGCTACACCTTC.

The rearrangement joins TRBV9 to TRBJ1-1; D not resolved. The ends were cut back, 0 bases at V and 3 bases at J, with 9 bases in the middle. The germline gives CDR1 SGDLS, CDR2 YYNGEE. The CDR3 loop spans 14 amino acids. The CDR3 DNA reads TGTGCCAGCAGCGTAGGAGGTAGTGACACTGAAGCTTTCTTT. Protein product: CASSVGGSDTEAFF.

The J gene is TRBJ1-2, the V gene TRBV25-1; TRBD1 matches 9 bases. Germline V gives CDR1 MGHDK, CDR2 SYGVNS. The CDR3 is made up of 16 amino acids. J gave up 4 bases and V 1 base, and 7 bases lay outside the gene matches. The CDR3 DNA reads TGTGCCAGCAGTGAATCCCCCGGACAGGGGCCCTATGGCTACACCTTC. It specifies CASSESPGQGPYGYTF.

The chain uses TRBV11-2 and TRBJ1-6; D possibly corresponds to TRBD1 (6 bases). Trimming shortened V by 5 bases and J by 5 bases, and 10 bases separated the two germline ends. The CDR3 contains 14 residues. CDR1 SGHAT and CDR2 FQNNGV come from the germline V gene. The CDR3 nucleotides are TGTGCCAGCAGCCCCGGACAGAATAATTCACCCCTCCACTTT. Encoded protein: CASSPGQNNSPLHF.

The chain couples TRBV19 to TRBJ2-4; 8 bases are a match to TRBD1. Germline V gives CDR1 LNHDA, CDR2 SQIVND (reference sequence). With 11 bases clipped from V and 8 bases from J, the junction kept 11 bases outside the gene matches. The CDR3 has 13 amino acids. The CDR3 loop is CAASGTGMYIQYF. The CDR3 bases are TGTGCCGCCTCCGGGACAGGAATGTACATTCAGTACTTC.

The chain combines TRBV19 with TRBJ2-4; possible D gene TRBD2, 6 bases. The CDR3 is 14 residues long. CDR1 is LNHDA, CDR2 SQIVND, per germline (reference sequence). Trimming cost V 3 bases and J 9 bases, with 15 bases left between them. The CDR3 bases are TGTGCCAGTAGTATGACCGGCGAGCGGGCCATTCAGTACTTC. Residues: CASSMTGERAIQYF.

The V and J genes are TRBV20-1 and TRBJ1-2, with unresolved D. The V and J ends lost 5 bases and 6 bases respectively, with 7 bases between them. The CDR3 covers 10 residues. Looked up from germline, CDR1 is DFQATT and CDR2 is SNEGSKA (reference sequence). CDR3 sequence: CSAYENGYTF. The DNA of the CDR3 is TGCAGTGCTTACGAGAATGGCTACACCTTC.

The rearrangement uses TRBV18 and TRBJ2-1, with 11 bases identical to TRBD2. Germline-derived CDR1 and CDR2 are KGHSH and LQKENI. J was trimmed by 6 bases and V by 3 bases; bases with no gene match: 1. CDR3 length: 14 residues. In nucleotides, the CDR3 is TGTGCCAGCTCACCGGGACTAGCGGCCAATGAGCAGTTCTTC. Its translation: CASSPGLAANEQFF.

This clone was detected once. The chain is built from TRBV30 and TRBJ1-6, with D perhaps TRBD1 (6 bases). The CDR3 spans 16 residues. Trimming removed 1 base from V and 6 bases from J, with 16 bases in between. Germline CDR1 and CDR2: GTSNPN and SVGIG (reference sequence). Written as DNA, the CDR3 is TGTGCCTGGAGTGCAAATCCGGGACACCGTAATTCACCCCTCCACTTT. As protein: CAWSANPGHRNSPLHF.

J is TRBJ1-1 and V is TRBV30; TRBD1 agrees at 8 bases. Losses at the gene ends were 3 bases for V and 3 bases for J; bases not matched to a gene: 6. This CDR3 is 14 amino acids long. Germline V gene sequence: CDR1 GTSNPN, CDR2 SVGIG (reference sequence). CDR3 residues: CAWSLTGVYTEAFF. CDR3 coding DNA: TGTGCCTGGAGCCTGACAGGGGTTTACACTGAAGCTTTCTTT.

In this sample, this clone turned up once. V usage is TRBV18 and J usage is TRBJ2-7, with TRBD2 as a possible D gene (5 bases). The V and J ends lost 2 bases and 1 base respectively, with 12 bases between them. This CDR3 comprises 15 residues. CDR1 and CDR2 from the germline V gene are KGHSH and LQKENI. The CDR3: CASSPFSGKSYEQYF. CDR3 in DNA: TGTGCCAGCTCACCATTTTCGGGAAAGTCCTACGAGCAGTACTTC.

The chain links TRBV11-2 to TRBJ2-7; 7 bases line up with TRBD1. CDR3 length: 14 amino acids. The trim removed 5 bases at V and 6 bases at J, leaving 10 bases unmatched. Germline CDR1 reads SGHAT; CDR2 reads FQNNGV. The CDR3 sequence: CASSQQGFRSEQYF. CDR3 nucleotides: TGTGCCAGCAGCCAACAGGGGTTTCGGTCCGAGCAGTACTTC. Full variable domain (remainder filled in from reference TRBV11-2 and TRBJ2-7): EAGVAQSPRYKIIEKRQSVAFWCNPISGHATLYWYQQILGQGPKLLIQFQNNGVVDDSQLPKDRFSAERLKGVDSTLKIQPAKLEDSAVYLCASSQQGFRSEQYFGPGTRLTVT.